These 5 T cell receptor beta chains share one sample of origin, sequenced in a study of PD-1 blockade in classical Hodgkin lymphoma. Produced via immunoSEQ multiplex PCR; TCRdb's table is partial and in-frame only. The sample carries fewer than 70,000 clones, approximately 90% recorded once. Brentuximab vedotin exposure varied among the patients, all of whom had relapsed after autologous stem cell transplantation. Sequences were derived from peripheral blood mononuclear cells (PBMCs), sampled before the second cycle of nivolumab. The receptors originated from a human donor with classical Hodgkin lymphoma.

The rearrangement links TRBV27 to TRBJ2-5, with D perhaps matching TRBD1 (6 bases). This CDR3 contains 15 residues. V lost 6 bases to trimming and J lost 2 bases, with 16 bases between them. In germline, CDR1 is MNHEY, CDR2 SMNVEV (reference sequence). The CDR3 here is CASSRTVLPQETQYF. Written as DNA, the CDR3 is TGTGCCAGCAGCCGGACAGTCCTCCCACAAGAGACCCAGTACTTC.

The DNA of the CDR3 is TGTGCCATCGGCGCAAGTCGTACCTACGAGCAGTACTTC. Amino acid sequence: CAIGASRTYEQYF. The rearrangement joins TRBV10-3 to TRBJ2-5, with no clear D. Gene TRBJ2-7 matches the end of the DNA better, so the J call may be wrong. The CDR3 is 13 amino acids. Germline-derived CDR1 and CDR2 are ENHRY and SYGVKD.

The chain joins TRBV29-1 to TRBJ1-4, with D maybe TRBD1 (5 bases). The CDR3 sequence is 15 residues long. CDR1 and CDR2 from the germline V gene are SQVTM and ANQGSEA. V gave up 5 bases and J gave up 4 bases, with 17 bases separating them. The CDR3 protein is CSVLPAGTNNEKLFF. DNA of the CDR3: TGCAGCGTTCTTCCCGCCGGGACGAATAATGAAAAACTGTTTTTT.

This rearrangement joins TRBV5-1 to TRBJ1-1, with D possibly TRBD1 on 6 matching bases. This CDR3 is 15 amino acids long. V was pared by 4 bases and J by 0 bases, with 13 bases between. Germline CDR1 and CDR2: SGHRS and YFSETQ. The CDR3 DNA follows: TGCGCCAGCAGCCCCCTCACAGGGCTGAACACTGAAGCTTTCTTT. Protein sequence: CASSPLTGLNTEAFF.

This chain's CDR3 is CAGRVSSYNEQFF. CDR3 coding DNA: TGTGCCGGCCGAGTGAGCTCCTACAATGAGCAGTTCTTC. The chain recombines TRBV30 with TRBJ2-1; D gene uncertain. Trimming pared 8 bases from V and 0 bases from J, leaving 11 bases between. The CDR3 contains 13 residues. In germline, CDR1 is GTSNPN, CDR2 SVGIG (reference sequence). Drawing the rest from reference TRBV30 and TRBJ2-1, the complete variable domain is SQTIHQWPATLVQPVGSPLSLECTVEGTSNPNLYWYRQAAGRGLQLLFYSVGIGQISSEVPQNLSASRPQDRQFILSSKKLLLSDSGFYLCAGRVSSYNEQFFGPGTRLTVL.